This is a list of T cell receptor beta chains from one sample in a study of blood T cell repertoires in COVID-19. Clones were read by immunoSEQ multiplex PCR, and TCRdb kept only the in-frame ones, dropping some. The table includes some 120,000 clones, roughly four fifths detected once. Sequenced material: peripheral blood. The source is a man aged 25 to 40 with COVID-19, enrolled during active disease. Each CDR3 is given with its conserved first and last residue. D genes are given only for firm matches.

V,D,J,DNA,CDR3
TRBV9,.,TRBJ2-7,TGTGCCAGCAGCGTAGGCGGATACGCCTACGAGCAGTACTTC,CASSVGGYAYEQYF
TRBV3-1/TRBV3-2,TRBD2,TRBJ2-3,TGTGCCAGCAGTCCCTTGCGGGGGGTCACAGATACGCAGTATTTT,CASSPLRGVTDTQYF
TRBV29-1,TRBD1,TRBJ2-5,TGCAGCGTCGTCGGACAGGGGAAAGAGACCCAGTACTTC,CSVVGQGKETQYF
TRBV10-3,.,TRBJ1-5,TGTGCCACCAGACTGGGGCCTAGCAATCAGCCCCAGCATTTT,CATRLGPSNQPQHF
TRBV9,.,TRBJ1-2,TGTGCCAGCAGCGTAGGAGGGAGCGCCTATGGCTACACCTTC,CASSVGGSAYGYTF
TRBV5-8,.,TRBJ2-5,TGTGCCAGCAGCTTGCGAGGACTGTACCAAGAGACCCAGTACTTC,CASSLRGLYQETQYF
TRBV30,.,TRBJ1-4,TGTGCCTCCTCGGGACTGACTAATGAAAAACTGTTTTTT,CASSGLTNEKLFF
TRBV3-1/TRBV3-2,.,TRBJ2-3,TGTGCCAGCAGCCAAGAGTCGTTAGGGGGGGCATCAGATACGCAGTATTTT,CASSQESLGGASDTQYF
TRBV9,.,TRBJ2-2,TGTGCCAGCAGCGTAGGAGAGGGTGAAGGGGGCGGGGAGCTGTTTTTT,CASSVGEGEGGGELFF
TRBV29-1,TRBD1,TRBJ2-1,TGCAGCGTTCCGTGGACAGGGAGATACAATGAGCAGTTCTTC,CSVPWTGRYNEQFF
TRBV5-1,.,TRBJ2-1,TGCGCCAGCAGCTATAGCGGATTCTCCTACAATGAGCAGTTCTTC,CASSYSGFSYNEQFF
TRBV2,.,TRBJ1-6,TGTGCCAGCAACGGACACAGCTCCTATAATTCACCCCTCCACTTT,CASNGHSSYNSPLHF
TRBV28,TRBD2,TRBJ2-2,TGTGCCAGCACCACAGCCGGGGAGGGCGGGGAGCTGTTTTTT,CASTTAGEGGELFF
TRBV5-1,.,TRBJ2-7,TGCGCCAGCAGCTCCCAGACTGGTTACGAGCAGTACTTC,CASSSQTGYEQYF
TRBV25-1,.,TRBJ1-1,TGTGCCAGCAGTGACTCCTACACTGAAGCTTTCTTT,CASSDSYTEAFF
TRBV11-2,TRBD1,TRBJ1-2,TGTGCCAGCAGCCTCCAGGGGACAGGGGCTGGCGGCTACACCTTC,CASSLQGTGAGGYTF